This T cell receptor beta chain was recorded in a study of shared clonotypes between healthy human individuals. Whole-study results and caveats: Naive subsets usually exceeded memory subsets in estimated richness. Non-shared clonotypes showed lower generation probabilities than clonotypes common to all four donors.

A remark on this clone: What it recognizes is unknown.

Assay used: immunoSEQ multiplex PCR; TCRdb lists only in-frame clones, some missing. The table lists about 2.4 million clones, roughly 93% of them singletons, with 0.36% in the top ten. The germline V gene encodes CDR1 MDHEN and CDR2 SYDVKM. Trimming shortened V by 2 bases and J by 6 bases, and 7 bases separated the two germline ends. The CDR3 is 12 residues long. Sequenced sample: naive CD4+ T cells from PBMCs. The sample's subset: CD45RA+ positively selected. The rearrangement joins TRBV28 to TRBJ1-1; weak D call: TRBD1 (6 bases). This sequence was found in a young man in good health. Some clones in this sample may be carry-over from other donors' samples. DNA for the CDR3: TGTGCCAGCAGTTTAGAGGGGGCTGAAGCTTTCTTT. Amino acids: CASSLEGAEAFF.